The 16 T cell receptor beta chains given below trace back to one sample, sequenced in a study of cytomegalovirus exposure and HLA in healthy donors. Primers: 60 Vbeta forward and 13 Jbeta reverse. Assay used: immunoSEQ multiplex PCR; TCRdb lists only in-frame clones, some missing. Of 100,000 to 150,000 clones in the sample, around three quarters were seen once. Input material: PBMCs. The receptor source for this set is a woman aged 60-75 years in good health and CMV-seropositive.

The chain couples TRBV7-3 to TRBJ2-7, with D perhaps matching TRBD2 (5 bases). CDR3 length: 13 amino acids. CDR1 SGHTA and CDR2 FQGTGA come from the germline V gene. V was trimmed by 2 bases and J by 4 bases, leaving 9 bases between them. In DNA form, the CDR3 reads TGTGCCAGCAGCTTAGGACGGGATTACGAGCAGTACTTC. Protein product: CASSLGRDYEQYF.

This clone turned up a few times. The chain has TRBV6-6 and TRBJ1-2; TRBD1 agrees at 8 bases. Germline V gives CDR1 MNHNY, CDR2 SVGAGI (reference sequence). Losses at the gene ends were 7 bases for V and 8 bases for J; bases not matched to a gene: 12. This CDR3 is 14 amino acids long. CDR3 protein: CASTRQGQERGYTF. The CDR3, as DNA: TGTGCCAGCACCCGCCAGGGACAGGAGAGGGGCTACACCTTC.

This clone was detected a few times. The gene calls are TRBV7-6 and TRBJ1-3, with D perhaps TRBD1 (6 bases). Trimming left V 5 bases short and J 0 bases short, with 14 bases between. The CDR3 sequence is 16 residues long. Per the germline V gene, CDR1 is SGHVS and CDR2 is FNYEAQ. CDR3 in DNA: TGTGCCAGCAGCCCCGCGGGGGGCTACTCTGGAAACACCATATATTTT. It codes for CASSPAGGYSGNTIYF.

The chain combines TRBV6-5 with TRBJ2-7, with D tentatively TRBD1 (6 bases). Germline V gene data show CDR1 as MNHEY and CDR2 as SVGAGI. This CDR3 has 13 amino acids. Trimming took 5 bases from V and 5 from J, leaving 13 bases between them. The CDR3, as DNA: TGTGCCAGCAGTCGGACAGAATGGCACGAGCAGTACTTC. Translated, it gives CASSRTEWHEQYF.

This chain uses TRBV12-5 with TRBJ2-2, with 7 bases aligning to TRBD2. Germline assignment: CDR1 LGHNT and CDR2 FRNRAP. V shed 1 base and J 3 bases; nucleotides not matched to a gene: 5. CDR3 length: 16 amino acids. CDR3 sequence (DNA): TGTGCTAGTGGTTTGGCCGGACTAGTCCACACCGGGGAGCTGTTTTTT. Translated: CASGLAGLVHTGELFF.

This clone was seen only a few times. The rearrangement uses TRBV27 and TRBJ2-2; D ambiguous. The ends were cut back, 8 bases at V and 2 bases at J, with 15 bases in the middle. Germline CDR1 MNHEY, CDR2 SMNVEV (reference sequence). The CDR3 extends over 15 amino acids. DNA of the CDR3: TGTGCCAGCCGTCCTCAGGTTCCAAACACCGGGGAGCTGTTTTTT. Translated: CASRPQVPNTGELFF.

This clone was counted only a few times. The CDR3 region is CASSYSGAGAGQPQHF. The CDR3 DNA is TGTGCCAGCAGTTACTCGGGGGCGGGGGCGGGTCAGCCCCAGCATTTT. The V call is TRBV6-5, the J call TRBJ1-5; possibly TRBD1 for D (6 bases). CDR1 and CDR2 from the germline V gene are MNHEY and SVGAGI. V lost 0 bases and J 6 bases, leaving 15 bases between the germline ends. The CDR3 contains 16 residues.

This chain connects TRBV7-9 to TRBJ1-4; D is ambiguous. The CDR3 extends over 12 amino acids. The V end lost 8 bases, the J end lost 6 bases, and 10 bases lay between the germline ends. Germline values: CDR1 SEHNR, CDR2 FQNEAQ (reference sequence). CDR3 loop: CASADGYEKLFF. CDR3 coding DNA: TGTGCCAGCGCAGACGGGTATGAAAAACTGTTTTTT.

This clone appeared once. The V call is TRBV5-1, the J call TRBJ2-7; a possible D gene is TRBD1 (6 bases). CDR1 is SGHRS and CDR2 is YFSETQ in the germline V gene. With 4 bases removed from V and 4 bases from J, the gap between germline ends came to 9 bases. The CDR3 extends over 12 amino acids. Here the CDR3 reads CASSEQGYEQYF. CDR3 bases: TGCGCCAGCAGCGAACAGGGTTACGAGCAGTACTTC. Full variable domain (missing parts from reference TRBV5-1 and TRBJ2-7): KAGVTQTPRYLIKTRGQQVTLSCSPISGHRSVSWYQQTPGQGLQFLFEYFSETQRNKGNFPGRFSGRQFSNSRSEMNVSTLELGDSALYLCASSEQGYEQYFGPGTRLTVT.

This clone was counted a single time. CDR3 amino acids: CASSASGTGYEQYF. The CDR3 nucleotides read TGTGCCAGCAGCGCCTCCGGGACAGGCTACGAGCAGTACTTC. The gene calls are TRBV5-6 and TRBJ2-5, with 8 bases matching TRBD1. The J call is doubtful: the DNA matches TRBJ2-7 better. The CDR3 contains 14 residues. The germline V gene has CDR1 SGHDT and CDR2 YYEEEE.

This chain uses TRBV7-3 with TRBJ2-1; D perhaps matches TRBD2 (5 bases). Germline lookup yields CDR1 SGHTA and CDR2 FQGTGA. The CDR3 extends over 15 amino acids. V gave up 2 bases and J gave up 0 bases, with 8 bases separating them. CDR3 loop: CASSLAGSSYNEQFF. The CDR3, as DNA: TGTGCCAGCAGCTTAGCTGGGAGCTCCTACAATGAGCAGTTCTTC. Drawing the rest from reference TRBV7-3 and TRBJ2-1, the complete variable domain is GAGVSQTPSNKVTEKGKYVELRCDPISGHTALYWYRQSLGQGPEFLIYFQGTGAADDSGLPNDRFFAVRPEGSVSTLKIQRTERGDSAVYLCASSLAGSSYNEQFFGPGTRLTVL.

The chain recombines TRBV11-2 with TRBJ1-1; D ambiguous. The CDR3 sequence is 13 residues long. The V gene lost 1 base and the J gene lost 7 bases, with 10 bases spanning the gap. CDR1 and CDR2 (germline): SGHAT, FQNNGV. As DNA, the CDR3 is TGTGCCAGCAGCTTAGGCCCCTCGGTTGAAGCTTTCTTT. It specifies CASSLGPSVEAFF.

In DNA, the CDR3 is TGCGCCAGCAGTTCAGTGGGCAATCAGCCCCAGCATTTT. It codes for CASSSVGNQPQHF. The chain joins TRBV10-1 to TRBJ1-5; D not certain. The CDR3 has 13 amino acids. V gave up 5 bases and J gave up 2 bases, with 7 bases separating them. Germline V gene lookup returns CDR1 WNHNN and CDR2 SYGVQD (reference sequence).

A note on this clone: The same CDR3 also results from other DNA sequences found in this sample. The chain carries TRBV18 and TRBJ1-5; a possible D gene is TRBD1 (6 bases). There are 14 residues in the CDR3. Trimming took 3 bases from V and 3 from J, leaving 9 bases between them. CDR1 is KGHSH and CDR2 is LQKENI in the germline V gene. CDR3 in amino acids: CASSPGQYNQPQHF. CDR3 nucleotide sequence: TGTGCCAGCTCACCCGGACAGTACAATCAGCCCCAGCATTTT.

In this sample, this clone turned up a few times. Here the CDR3 DNA reads TGTGCCAGCAGCATACAGGGCAAAGATGGCTACACCTTC. Amino acid sequence: CASSIQGKDGYTF. The rearrangement links TRBV7-9 to TRBJ1-2; weak D call: TRBD1 (6 bases). Germline V gene sequence: CDR1 SEHNR, CDR2 FQNEAQ (reference sequence). The CDR3 extends over 13 amino acids. Trimming shortened V by 5 bases and J by 6 bases, and 13 bases separated the two germline ends.

V gene TRBV4-1 combines with J gene TRBJ1-6, with a possible D match to TRBD1 (5 bases). V was cut by 0 bases and J by 12 bases, with 12 bases left in between. This CDR3 is 14 amino acids long. Germline lookup yields CDR1 MGHRA and CDR2 YSYEKL. The chain's CDR3 is CASSQEGGVGPLHF. Written as DNA, the CDR3 is TGCGCCAGCAGCCAAGAAGGAGGGGTTGGACCCCTCCACTTT.